This T cell receptor beta chain emerged from a study of cytomegalovirus exposure and HLA in healthy donors. The study, taken as a whole, reports: Later analysis identified a missense DCLRE1C variant that was linked to TCR beta V- and J-gene trimming. Prior analysis indicated that the majority of TCR beta V segments exhibited productivity approximately 87% or approximately 30% of the time. There were some public TCRs occurring in many donors, but most TCR sequences were rare.

PCR used 60 Vbeta primers and 13 Jbeta primers. Only in-frame clones appear in the TCRdb table, and some are missing; sequencing was by immunoSEQ multiplex PCR. Of about 120,000 clones listed, about four fifths were seen once; the top ten hold 2% to 2.5%. It was healthy bone marrow donors who served as donors. Regarding this clone: Its antigen is currently unknown.

The CDR3 totals 14 residues. Germline V lookup: CDR1 MNHEY, CDR2 SVGAGI. Between the trimmed V and J ends, which lost 6 bases and 0 bases, there was a span of 12 bases. Input material: PBMCs. This TCR was recovered from a middle-aged woman in good health and CMV-seronegative. The chain is built from TRBV6-5 and TRBJ2-7; D remains ambiguous. CDR3 DNA sequence: TGTGCCAGCAGGTCAACGGCTAGCTCCTACGAGCAGTACTTC. It encodes CASRSTASSYEQYF.